A selection of T cell receptor beta chains follows, all from one sample in a study. TCRdb reanalysed the RT-PCR reads using MiXCR and keeps one entry per CDR3 protein. Of around 700,000 distinct CDR3 sequences detected, 13% to 15% appear once; the ten largest clones hold 3% to 4.5%. Specimen: memory CD4+ T cells from blood. These receptors came from a female donor in good health, serving as a healthy control. CDR3s include the opening cysteine and the closing phenylalanine or tryptophan. A D gene is named only where the DNA matches it firmly. Rows may omit the clone size; those that give it use once, few, many or a size class.

J gene	clone size	V gene	D gene	CDR3 DNA	CDR3 protein
TRBJ2-7	many	TRBV7-6	.	TGTGCCAGCAGCTTAGCCAACAATGGGGCCTCCGAGCAGTACTTC	CASSLANNGASEQYF
TRBJ2-1	few	TRBV3-1	TRBD1	TGTGCCAGCAGCCGACCTGGGCAGGGGGCGCGGAATGAGCAGTTCTTC	CASSRPGQGARNEQFF
TRBJ1-1	.	TRBV27	.	TGTGCCAGCAGTTCATATCAGACTCCCATCTCCACTGAAGCTTTCTTT	CASSSYQTPISTEAFF
TRBJ2-7	.	TRBV18	TRBD1	TGTGCCAGCTCACCGACAGGGTTAATCGAGCAGTACTTC	CASSPTGLIEQYF
TRBJ2-3	.	TRBV28	.	TGTGCCAGCAGCGGCCCGGACAGCCCGAGATTCACAGATACGCAGTATTTT	CASSGPDSPRFTDTQYF
TRBJ2-1	few	TRBV28	.	TGTGCCAGCACTGGAGCGGGGAAGGGGGTCAATGAGCAGTTCTTC	CASTGAGKGVNEQFF
TRBJ1-5	few	TRBV20-1	.	TGCAGTGCGCAAGGGTACAGCAATCAGCCCCAGCATTTT	CSAQGYSNQPQHF
TRBJ2-3	few	TRBV7-2	.	TGTGCCAGCAGCTCCCCCGGGACGCGGTCTAGCACAGATACGCAGTATTTT	CASSSPGTRSSTDTQYF
TRBJ2-1	.	TRBV9	TRBD1	TGTGCCAGCAGCGCTGGGGGACAGGGGTACAATGAGCAGTTCTTC	CASSAGGQGYNEQFF
TRBJ2-7	many	TRBV29-1	.	TGCAGCGTTGAAGAGAACTACGAGCAGTACTTC	CSVEENYEQYF
TRBJ2-1	.	TRBV6-1	TRBD2	TGTGCCAGCATCCCCGGACTAGCGGAGAATGAGCAGTTCTTC	CASIPGLAENEQFF
TRBJ2-3	few	TRBV7-3	TRBD2	TGTGCCAGCAGCCGATACCAGCGGGGGACAGATACGCAGTATTTT	CASSRYQRGTDTQYF
TRBJ2-3	few	TRBV7-3	TRBD1	TGTGCCAGCAGCTTAAGGGCTCCGGGACAGGGGGTCACAGATACGCAGTATTTT	CASSLRAPGQGVTDTQYF
TRBJ2-7	few	TRBV5-6	TRBD1	TGTGCCAGCAACTATACCCCAGGACAGGGGACCCCTTCCTACGAGCAGTACTTC	CASNYTPGQGTPSYEQYF
TRBJ1-1	.	TRBV6-5	TRBD1	TGTGCCAGCAGTAGCAGGGGGCTAGGAGCTTTCTTT	CASSSRGLGAFF
TRBJ2-7	many	TRBV9	TRBD2	TGTGCCAGCAGCGTAGAAGCACTAGCGGCCTACGAGCAGTACTTC	CASSVEALAAYEQYF
TRBJ1-1	.	TRBV7-2	.	TGTGCCAGCAGCCTAGACACCTCCGGGGGTGAAGCTTTCTTT	CASSLDTSGGEAFF
TRBJ2-3	few	TRBV18	TRBD1	TGTGCCAGCTCACGTGACAGGGTCGAGAGCACAGATACGCAGTATTTT	CASSRDRVESTDTQYF
TRBJ1-2	.	TRBV2	.	TGTGCCAGCAGGTTTTCGGGGAATGTCGGTGGCTACACCTTC	CASRFSGNVGGYTF
TRBJ1-2	.	TRBV6-5	TRBD1	TGTGCCAGCAGTTCAGACGGACAGGGCCTATACTATGGCTACACCTTC	CASSSDGQGLYYGYTF
TRBJ2-7	many	TRBV5-1	.	TGCGCCAGCAGCTCTCAGCAATACGAGCAGTACTTC	CASSSQQYEQYF
TRBJ1-2	many	TRBV29-1	.	TGCAGCGTTGAAGATCAGGGTTTAGGCTATGGCTACACCTTC	CSVEDQGLGYGYTF
TRBJ1-5	.	TRBV29-1	TRBD1	TGCAGCGTCCGACAGGGGGAGCAGCCCCAGCATTTT	CSVRQGEQPQHF
TRBJ2-3	many	TRBV10-3	.	TGTGCCATCAGTGGAGGAGGGAGATCTAGCACAGATACGCAGTATTTT	CAISGGGRSSTDTQYF
TRBJ2-7	few	TRBV20-1	.	TGCAGTGCTAGAGATGCACTAGGGAAGGGCGAGCAGTACTTC	CSARDALGKGEQYF
TRBJ1-5	few	TRBV10-3	TRBD1	TGTGCCTCTCGCCCGACAGGGGAGAATCAGCCCCAGCATTTT	CASRPTGENQPQHF
TRBJ2-3	.	TRBV5-1	TRBD2	TGCGCCAGCAGGGGAGCTGGACTAGCGGAGACAGATACGCAGTATTTT	CASRGAGLAETDTQYF
TRBJ2-5	many	TRBV20-1	.	TGCAGCCTACAGGTATACCAAGAGACCCAGTACTTC	CSLQVYQETQYF
TRBJ1-5	many	TRBV28	.	TGTGCCAGCAGTAACCGGGACGGATACAATCAGCCCCAGCATTTT	CASSNRDGYNQPQHF
TRBJ2-7	.	TRBV29-1	TRBD1	TGCAGCGCGTGCCGGGACAGGGGAGGCGGGAACGAGCAGTACTTC	CSACRDRGGGNEQYF
TRBJ2-1	few	TRBV24-1	.	TGTGCCACCAGTGATACGAGGGGGGGCCTGGCCAGGCAGTTCTTC	CATSDTRGGLARQFF
TRBJ2-2	few	TRBV7-2	.	TGTGCCAGCAGCTTAGTTACTACGGCGTCGGGGGAGCTGTTTTTT	CASSLVTTASGELFF
TRBJ2-1	few	TRBV10-3	.	TGTGCCATCAGTGAGTCTGGAAGCACGGGCCTCAATGAGCAGTTCTTC	CAISESGSTGLNEQFF
TRBJ1-2	.	TRBV28	.	TGTGCCAGCAGTATAAGGCGGGTCGAGCGGCGCCGGAACTATGGCTACACCTTC	CASSIRRVERRRNYGYTF
TRBJ1-5	many	TRBV15	.	TGTGCCACCAGCAGGGAGACAGTCAATCAGCCCCAGCATTTT	CATSRETVNQPQHF
TRBJ2-7	many	TRBV20-1	.	TGCAGTGCTAGTGGGCTCTCCTACGAGCAGTACTTC	CSASGLSYEQYF
TRBJ2-3	few	TRBV2	.	TGTGCCAGCAGTGAAATCCAGGCAGATACGCAGTATTTT	CASSEIQADTQYF
TRBJ1-1	many	TRBV20-1	TRBD1	TGCAGTGCTAGACGACAGGGCACTGAAGCTTTCTTT	CSARRQGTEAFF
TRBJ2-7	few	TRBV6-6	TRBD2	TGTGCCAGCACCCCCATTCCTAGCGGGACTATTTCCTACGAGCAGTACTTC	CASTPIPSGTISYEQYF